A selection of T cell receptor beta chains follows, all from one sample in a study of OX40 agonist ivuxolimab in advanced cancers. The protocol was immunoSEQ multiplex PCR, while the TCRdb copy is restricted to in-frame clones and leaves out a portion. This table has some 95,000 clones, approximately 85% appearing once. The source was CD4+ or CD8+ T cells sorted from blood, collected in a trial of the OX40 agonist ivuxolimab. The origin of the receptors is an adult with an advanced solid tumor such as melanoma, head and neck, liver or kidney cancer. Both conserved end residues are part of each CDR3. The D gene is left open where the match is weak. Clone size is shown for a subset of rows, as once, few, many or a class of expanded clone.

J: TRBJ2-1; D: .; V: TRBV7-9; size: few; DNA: TGTGCCAGCAGCCCCCAGTTAGGTAGCGGATTTTACAATGAGCAGTTCTTC; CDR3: CASSPQLGSGFYNEQFF
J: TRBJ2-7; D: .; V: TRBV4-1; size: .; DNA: TGCGCCAGCAGCCAAGGACGGAACTACGAGCAGTACTTC; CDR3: CASSQGRNYEQYF
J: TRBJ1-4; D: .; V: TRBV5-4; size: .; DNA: TGTGCCAGCAGCCGGACGGAAAATGAAAAACTGTTTTTT; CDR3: CASSRTENEKLFF
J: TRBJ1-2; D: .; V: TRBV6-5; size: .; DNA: TGTGCCTCCTCCCCCTCAACAGGGATCTATGGCTACACCTTC; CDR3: CASSPSTGIYGYTF
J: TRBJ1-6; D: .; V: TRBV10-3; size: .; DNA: TGTGCCATCAGTGATGTCATGGGGTGGGCCCTCCACTTT; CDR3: CAISDVMGWALHF
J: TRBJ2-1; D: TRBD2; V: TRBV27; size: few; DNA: TGTGCCAGCAGTGCGCTCGGGAGGGCCAAGTACAATGAGCAGTTCTTC; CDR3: CASSALGRAKYNEQFF
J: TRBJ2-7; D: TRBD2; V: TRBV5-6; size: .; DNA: TGTGCCAGCAGCTCCCTCCTGTGGTTAGAGCGGGAGAACGAGCAGTACTTC; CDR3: CASSSLLWLERENEQYF
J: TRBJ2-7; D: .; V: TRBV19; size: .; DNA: TGTGCCAGTAGTATAGTAGGGCAACAGGGCTCTCAGAACGAGCAGTACTTC; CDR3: CASSIVGQQGSQNEQYF
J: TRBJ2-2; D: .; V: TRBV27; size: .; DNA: TGTGCCAGCACCTTCATCGGGGCGGACTTCAACACCGGGGAGCTGTTTTTT; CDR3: CASTFIGADFNTGELFF
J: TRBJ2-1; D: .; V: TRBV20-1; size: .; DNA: TGCAGTGCTATCACGCGGAATGAGCAGTTCTTC; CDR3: CSAITRNEQFF
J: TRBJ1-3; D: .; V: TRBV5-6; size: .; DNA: TGTGCCAGCAGCTTGCCGGCGGGTGGAAACACCATATATTTT; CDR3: CASSLPAGGNTIYF
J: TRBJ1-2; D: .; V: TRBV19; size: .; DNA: TGTGCCAGTAGTCTGACAGGACGAGGTGGCTACACCTTC; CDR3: CASSLTGRGGYTF
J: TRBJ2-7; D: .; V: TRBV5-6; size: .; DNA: TGTGCCAGCAGCTTCTGGGGGGCCCCCTACGAGCAGTACTTC; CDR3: CASSFWGAPYEQYF
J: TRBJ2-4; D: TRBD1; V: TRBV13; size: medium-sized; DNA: TGTGCCAGCAGACGACAGGGTGAGACCAAAAACATTCAGTACTTC; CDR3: CASRRQGETKNIQYF
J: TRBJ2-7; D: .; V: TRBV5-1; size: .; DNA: TGCGCCAGCAGCTATCTGCGAGGTTACGAGCAGTACTTC; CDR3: CASSYLRGYEQYF
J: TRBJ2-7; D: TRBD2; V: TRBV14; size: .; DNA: TGTGCCAGCAGCCAAACGACTAGCGGGAGGTCCTACGAGCAGTACTTC; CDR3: CASSQTTSGRSYEQYF
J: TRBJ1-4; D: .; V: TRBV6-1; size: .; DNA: TGTGCCAGCAGTGGGGCCGTGGCTTCAACTAATGAAAAACTGTTTTTT; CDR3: CASSGAVASTNEKLFF
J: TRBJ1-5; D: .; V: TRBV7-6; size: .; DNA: TGTGCCAGCAGCTTAGGTCTTGACGGCAATCAGCCCCAGCATTTT; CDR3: CASSLGLDGNQPQHF
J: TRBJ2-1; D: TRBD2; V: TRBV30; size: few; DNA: TGTGCCTGGAGTGCCTTCACAAACCTCCTAGCGGGAGCAAGGAATGAGCAGTTCTTC; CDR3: CAWSAFTNLLAGARNEQFF
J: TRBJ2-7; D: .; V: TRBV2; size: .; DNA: TGTGCCAGCAGTGATTCCGGGGTAAACTACGAGCAGTACTTC; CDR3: CASSDSGVNYEQYF
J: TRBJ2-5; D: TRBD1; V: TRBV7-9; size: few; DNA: TGTGCCAGCAGCTCCTCAGGGGGCGAAGAGACCCAGTACTTC; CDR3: CASSSSGGEETQYF
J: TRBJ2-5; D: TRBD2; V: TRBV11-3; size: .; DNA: TGTGCCAGCAGCTTACGGTCTAGCGGGAGTATAGAGACCCAGTACTTC; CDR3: CASSLRSSGSIETQYF
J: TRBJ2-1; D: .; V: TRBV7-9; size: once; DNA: TGTGCCAGCAGCTACGGGACCGATTTCAATGAGCAGTTCTTC; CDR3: CASSYGTDFNEQFF
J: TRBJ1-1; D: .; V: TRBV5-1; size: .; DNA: TGCGCCAGCAGCTCCCAACCCGACCGCAACGAAGCTTTCTTT; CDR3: CASSSQPDRNEAFF
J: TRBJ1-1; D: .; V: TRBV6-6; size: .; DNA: TGTGCCAGCAGTAACAGTGGAGAAGCTTTCTTT; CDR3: CASSNSGEAFF